One sample yielded the 26 T cell receptor beta chains listed below, sequenced in a study of cytomegalovirus exposure and HLA in healthy donors. PCR was performed using 60 Vbeta and 13 Jbeta primers. Assay: immunoSEQ multiplex PCR; the TCRdb copy retains only in-frame clones and omits some. The sample consists of some 190,000 clones, approximately 80% of them appearing once. Source material: PBMCs. The source is a girl aged 10 to 17 in good health and CMV-seropositive.

The chain combines TRBV19 with TRBJ1-1; 7 nucleotides align to TRBD1. CDR3 length equals 15 residues. V was clipped by 3 bases and J by 0 bases; unmatched bases: 4. Germline assignment: CDR1 LNHDA and CDR2 SQIVND (reference sequence). In DNA form, the CDR3 reads TGTGCCAGTAGTATGAGGGACAGACTGAACACTGAAGCTTTCTTT. Translated, it gives CASSMRDRLNTEAFF.

The rearrangement uses TRBV25-1 and TRBJ2-1, with D possibly being TRBD2 (6 bases). The CDR3 loop spans 12 amino acids. V dropped 4 bases and J dropped 7 bases, with 8 bases sitting between them. The germline V gene encodes CDR1 MGHDK and CDR2 SYGVNS. The CDR3 sequence is CASSVAGNEQFF. The CDR3 nucleotides read TGTGCCAGCAGTGTCGCGGGAAATGAGCAGTTCTTC.

The chain recombines TRBV5-6 with TRBJ2-7; tentative D call: TRBD1 (6 bases). CDR3 size: 15 residues. Trimming removed 3 bases at V and 0 bases at J, with 13 bases between. Germline-derived CDR1 and CDR2 are SGHDT and YYEEEE. The CDR3 DNA reads as TGTGCCAGCAGCTCTTCCGGGACATTCTCCTACGAGCAGTACTTC. This sequence encodes CASSSSGTFSYEQYF.

This clone has just a few counts. The genes are TRBV21-1 and TRBJ2-1; no check of the table's D call, TRBD1, against the DNA was made. TRBV21-1 is marked as a pseudogene. The CDR3 covers 15 residues. The CDR3 region is CASSNTVFRNNEQFF. The CDR3 region has the DNA TGTGCCAGCAGCAATACAGTTTTTCGCAACAATGAGCAGTTCTTC.

On this clone itself: Other nucleotide sequences from this sample produce the same CDR3. The chain joins TRBV5-6 to TRBJ2-7, with 7 bases aligning to TRBD2. V lost 0 bases, J lost 0 bases, and 0 bases stayed unmatched. Germline CDR1 SGHDT, CDR2 YYEEEE. The CDR3 length is 14 residues. The CDR3 spells CASSLGGSSYEQYF. DNA of the CDR3: TGTGCCAGCAGCTTGGGCGGGAGCTCCTACGAGCAGTACTTC.

This rearrangement joins TRBV10-3 to TRBJ1-5, with 9 bases that match TRBD1. J lost 6 bases, V lost 3 bases, and 6 bases had no gene match. Per germline, CDR1 ENHRY and CDR2 SYGVKD. This CDR3 spans 15 amino acids. CDR3 nucleotides: TGTGCCATCAGTGAACCGGGACAGGGTCTTCAGCCCCAGCATTTT. Its translation is CAISEPGQGLQPQHF.

V usage is TRBV6-4 and J usage is TRBJ1-1; D unclear. This CDR3 region has 13 residues. The germline gives CDR1 MRHNA, CDR2 SNTAGT. Trimming took 6 bases from V and 3 from J, leaving 11 bases between them. The chain's CDR3 is CASRRREYTEAFF. The DNA for the CDR3 is TGTGCCAGCAGGCGCCGGGAATACACTGAAGCTTTCTTT.

This chain uses TRBV7-9 with TRBJ1-2, with no clear D. The CDR3 has 12 amino acids. Per the germline V gene, CDR1 is SEHNR and CDR2 is FQNEAQ (reference sequence). The V end was cut by 4 bases, the J end by 8 bases, with 11 bases between. The CDR3 DNA follows: TGTGCCAGCAGCTCGAAGGTTAGCGGCTACACCTTC. Its protein is CASSSKVSGYTF.

DNA for the CDR3: TGCGCCAGCAGCTGGGGGACTAGCGGCACAGATACGCAGTATTTT. This codes for CASSWGTSGTDTQYF. This chain joins TRBV5-1 and TRBJ2-3, with 10 nucleotides matching TRBD2. With V trimmed by 3 bases and J by 1 base, 2 bases remained unmatched. CDR1 and CDR2 (germline): SGHRS, YFSETQ. The CDR3 is made up of 15 amino acids.

DNA for the CDR3: TGCGCCAGCAGCCAGACATACAGGACGGAGCAGTACTTC. This gives the protein CASSQTYRTEQYF. The chain couples TRBV4-1 to TRBJ2-7; perhaps TRBD1 as D (5 bases). The CDR3 is 13 residues long. V gave up 3 bases and J gave up 7 bases, with 13 bases separating them. Germline CDR1 reads MGHRA; CDR2 reads YSYEKL.

This rearrangement joins TRBV7-2 to TRBJ2-1; D perhaps matches TRBD1 (6 bases). The V end lost 0 bases, the J end lost 5 bases, and 11 bases lay between the germline ends. Germline V gene sequence: CDR1 SGHTA, CDR2 FQGNSA. The length of the CDR3 is 15 residues. CDR3 DNA sequence: TGTGCCAGCAGCTTAGCCAGGGGAACCCACAATGAGCAGTTCTTC. It is translated as CASSLARGTHNEQFF.

The rearrangement links TRBV27 to TRBJ2-7; D gene unclear. This CDR3 has 14 residues. With 3 bases removed from V and 0 bases from J, the gap between germline ends came to 9 bases. Germline-derived CDR1 and CDR2 are MNHEY and SMNVEV (reference sequence). CDR3 DNA sequence: TGTGCCAGCAGTTTTAGCAGCGCCTCCTACGAGCAGTACTTC. Protein product: CASSFSSASYEQYF.

J is TRBJ2-3 and V is TRBV10-1; TRBD2 aligns across 11 bases. This CDR3 contains 17 residues. With 3 bases clipped from V and 1 base from J, the junction kept 6 bases outside the gene matches. CDR1 is WNHNN and CDR2 is SYGVQD in the germline V gene (reference sequence). The CDR3 region has the DNA TGCGCCAGCAGTGAAACTAGCGGGAGTCTCGGCACAGATACGCAGTATTTT. This translates into CASSETSGSLGTDTQYF.

This clone showed up just a few times. The chain recombines TRBV5-1 with TRBJ2-3, with 8 bases matching TRBD2. Germline CDR1 is SGHRS and CDR2 is YFSETQ. The V gene end was trimmed by 7 bases and the J gene end by 2 bases; junction bases not matched to a gene: 6. This CDR3 has 14 residues. Here the CDR3 reads CASGGGGNTDTQYF. CDR3 in DNA: TGCGCCAGCGGAGGCGGGGGGAACACAGATACGCAGTATTTT.

The chain carries TRBV7-2 and TRBJ2-1; 7 bases are shared with TRBD2. The CDR3 spans 17 residues. V shed 5 bases, J shed 9 bases, and the junction held 19 bases outside the gene matches. Germline V CDR1 and CDR2: SGHTA, FQGNSA. The CDR3 region has the DNA TGTGCCAGCAGCCAGAGCATGGTTGCGGGAGCCTTGGGTGAGCAGTTCTTC. Residues: CASSQSMVAGALGEQFF.

With regard to this clone: Other nucleotide sequences in the sample specify the same CDR3. The rearrangement links TRBV27 to TRBJ1-2; 7 nucleotides align to TRBD1. After removal of 6 bases from V and 4 bases from J, the junction contained 5 bases not matched to a gene. In germline, CDR1 is MNHEY, CDR2 SMNVEV (reference sequence). The CDR3 runs 13 residues. CDR3 bases: TGTGCCAGCAGCCTCAGGGACAGCTATGGCTACACCTTC. Translating it yields CASSLRDSYGYTF.

This CDR3 is CASSLDSDTQYF. The CDR3 DNA sequence: TGTGCCAGCAGCTTGGACTCAGATACGCAGTATTTT. The chain is built from TRBV5-6 and TRBJ2-3, with D hard to call. The CDR3 consists of 12 residues. Germline CDR1 and CDR2: SGHDT and YYEEEE. Deletions cut 0 bases from V and 4 bases from J, with 3 bases between.

The V call is TRBV5-1, the J call TRBJ2-1, with 7 positions matching TRBD2. Trimming removed 7 bases from V and 3 bases from J; junction bases left unmatched: 13. This CDR3 is 16 amino acids long. Germline CDR1 is SGHRS and CDR2 is YFSETQ. The chain's CDR3 is CASREDGRSYYNEQFF. Here the CDR3 DNA reads TGCGCCAGCCGCGAAGACGGGAGGTCCTACTACAATGAGCAGTTCTTC.

This clone was recorded once. The chain combines TRBV6-7 with TRBJ1-5; D remains unclear. TRBV6-7 is an ORF; its function is uncertain. With 2 bases removed from V and 0 bases from J, the gap between germline ends came to 8 bases. The CDR3 is 15 amino acids. In DNA form, the CDR3 reads TGTGCCAGCAGTTACGCAGACAATAGCAATCAGCCCCAGCATTTT. The encoded protein is CASSYADNSNQPQHF.

The chain recombines TRBV5-1 with TRBJ1-2; 9 bases fit TRBD1. Germline V gene lookup returns CDR1 SGHRS and CDR2 YFSETQ. The CDR3 is 15 residues long. Germline trimming cut 4 bases from V and 7 bases from J; bases unmatched to any gene: 11. The CDR3 sequence: CASSPPQGAKFGYTF. The CDR3 DNA is TGCGCCAGCAGCCCCCCACAGGGGGCTAAGTTTGGCTACACCTTC.

This clone appeared a single time. Germline is not matched at one junction end, which may reflect a read error. The chain combines TRBV7-9 with TRBJ2-5, with D tentatively TRBD1 (5 bases). This CDR3 region has 11 residues. CDR1 and CDR2 (germline): SEHNR, FQNEAQ (reference sequence). DNA of the CDR3: TGTGCCAGCAGCTTAGAGGACACCCGGTACTTC. Translating it yields CASSLEDTRYF.

The chain has TRBV19 and TRBJ1-1; 7 bases align to TRBD1. Germline V gene lookup returns CDR1 LNHDA and CDR2 SQIVND (reference sequence). The CDR3 covers 12 residues. The V gene end was trimmed by 8 bases and the J gene end by 5 bases; junction bases not matched to a gene: 5. In nucleotides, the CDR3 is TGTGCCAGTCGTGACAGGGTAACTGAAGCTTTCTTT. This sequence encodes CASRDRVTEAFF.

In this sample, this clone turned up once. The chain employs TRBV14 and TRBJ2-3; 8 bases agree with TRBD2. The CDR3 has 15 amino acids. Germline V gives CDR1 SGHDN, CDR2 FVKESK. The junction had 13 bases not matched to a gene; V was cut back by 0 bases and J by 14 bases. CDR3: CASSQDNSRLARSYF. CDR3 nucleotide sequence: TGTGCCAGCAGCCAAGATAACTCACGACTAGCGAGGTCGTATTTT.

The V gene is TRBV15, the J gene TRBJ1-2; TRBD1 is a possible D gene (6 bases). V was pared by 5 bases and J by 5 bases, with 15 bases between. The CDR3 extends over 14 amino acids. Germline CDR1 and CDR2: LNHNV and YYDKDF (reference sequence). The CDR3 DNA follows: TGTGCCACCAGCCTTGGCAGGGGCCCTTATGGCTACACCTTC. Its protein product is CATSLGRGPYGYTF.

As to this clone: At one of its ends the junction is not consistent with the germline gene, which may arise from a read error. The chain is built from TRBV20-1 and TRBJ2-3; the match to TRBD2 covers 7 bases. The germline V gene has CDR1 DFQATT and CDR2 SNEGSKA (reference sequence). The CDR3 contains 11 residues. The CDR3 bases are TGCAGTGCGAGAGCGGGGGATACGCAGTATTTT. Residues: CSARAGDTQYF.

The rearrangement links TRBV23-1 to TRBJ1-4; weak D call: TRBD1 (6 bases). TRBV23-1 is an open reading frame whose function is uncertain. Trimming took 4 bases from V and 8 from J, leaving 20 bases between them. The CDR3 length is 16 residues. This CDR3 reads CASSLSYRVRKEKLFF. The CDR3 DNA follows: TGCGCCAGCAGTCTGTCCTACAGGGTACGGAAGGAAAAACTGTTTTTT.